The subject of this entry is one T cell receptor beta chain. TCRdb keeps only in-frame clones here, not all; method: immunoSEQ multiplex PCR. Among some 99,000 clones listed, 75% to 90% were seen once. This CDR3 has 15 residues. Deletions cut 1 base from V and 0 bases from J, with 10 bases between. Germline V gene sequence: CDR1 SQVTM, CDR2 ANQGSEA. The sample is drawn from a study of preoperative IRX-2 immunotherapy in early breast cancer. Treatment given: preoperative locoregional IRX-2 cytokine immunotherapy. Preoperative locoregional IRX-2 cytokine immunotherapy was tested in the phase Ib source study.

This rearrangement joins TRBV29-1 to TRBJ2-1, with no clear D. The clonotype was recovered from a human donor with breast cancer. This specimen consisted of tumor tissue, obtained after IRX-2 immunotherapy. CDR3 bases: TGCAGCGTTGAAGGGACGCAGAGCTCCTACAATGAGCAGTTCTTC. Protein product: CSVEGTQSSYNEQFF.